This TCR beta chain was documented in a study of blood T cell repertoires in COVID-19. On the study more broadly: The United States, Italy and Spain supplied acute and convalescent COVID-19 samples. The analysed material was cDNA or gDNA that came from T cells, B-cell-depleted T cells, or PBMCs.

The CDR3 consists of 15 residues. Trimming stripped 2 bases from V and 2 bases from J, with 13 bases between. The germline V gene has CDR1 MNHEY and CDR2 SVGAGI. In the original processing: Nucleated cell number was recorded as an estimate derived from reference gene primer amplification. The assay was immunoSEQ multiplex PCR, and TCRdb's table has in-frame clones only and misses some. That table furnishes V, J and clone size, whereas the DNA furnished D and trimming. Of a few hundred thousand clones in the sample, 84% were seen once. This TCR was sampled from a man between 50 and 59 years old with active or convalescent COVID-19. This rearrangement joins TRBV6-5 to TRBJ2-7; tentative D call: TRBD2 (5 bases). The sequenced sample consisted of peripheral blood. The CDR3 nucleotides are TGTGCCAGCAGTTACAAAGCGGCCTATGCCTACGAGCAGTACTTC. The encoded protein is CASSYKAAYAYEQYF.